This TCR beta chain was captured in a study of post-analysis software for immune sequencing data. The study's findings and limits: Roughly 5 TRBV segments, including TRBV5-6, TRBV5-1 and TRBV20-1, were more frequent in patients than controls. Controls had significantly higher normalized Chao1 diversity than multiple sclerosis patients.

Unique molecular identifiers had been added to the TCR beta cDNA libraries. cDNA molecules numbering about 490,000 came from roughly 1.1 to 9.2 million T cells. Using its own MiXCR run on the PCR reads, TCRdb lists one record per CDR3 protein. This sample has about 820,000 distinct CDR3 sequences, with roughly 58% found just once. The CDR3 spans 15 residues. Per the germline V gene, CDR1 is SGHAT and CDR2 is FQNNGV. The ends were cut back, 4 bases at V and 4 bases at J, with 16 bases in the middle. Of note for this clonotype: Its antigen is not known.

The source material was blood. This chain links TRBV11-2 with TRBJ1-1; D unclear. The TCR originated in a girl aged 10 to 17 with multiple sclerosis. This CDR3 is CASSSHVRGGTEAFF. CDR3 nucleotides: TGTGCCAGCAGCTCGCACGTGCGGGGAGGCACTGAAGCTTTCTTT.